The 19 T cell receptor beta chains below all came from one sample that was sequenced in a study of OX40 agonist ivuxolimab in advanced cancers. Generated by immunoSEQ multiplex PCR, the TCRdb table keeps only in-frame clones and is missing some. The data hold 55,000 to 90,000 clones, with approximately 85% observed a single time. The source was CD4+ or CD8+ T cells sorted from blood, collected in a trial of the OX40 agonist ivuxolimab. These receptors were collected from an adult with an advanced solid tumor such as melanoma, head and neck, liver or kidney cancer.

J is TRBJ1-1 and V is TRBV5-1; D is undetermined. This CDR3 is 14 amino acids long. V lost 1 base, J lost 1 base, and 8 bases lay in between. The V gene's germline CDR1 is SGHRS and CDR2 YFSETQ. The CDR3: CASSLFSRNTEAFF. CDR3 DNA: TGCGCCAGCAGCTTGTTCTCCAGGAACACTGAAGCTTTCTTT.

The chain couples TRBV7-2 to TRBJ2-6, with TRBD1 matching over 7 bases. The germline gives CDR1 SGHTA, CDR2 FQGNSA. V dropped 6 bases and J dropped 2; count of bases not matched to a gene: 4. The CDR3 has 15 residues. CDR3 nucleotides: TGTGCCAGCAGTCTCGACAGGGCTGGGGCCAACGTCCTGACTTTC. It translates to CASSLDRAGANVLTF. Full variable domain (outside the CDR3, taken from reference TRBV7-2 and TRBJ2-6): GAGVSQSPSNKVTEKGKDVELRCDPISGHTALYWYRQSLGQGLEFLIYFQGNSAPDKSGLPSDRFSAERTGGSVSTLTIQRTQQEDSAVYLCASSLDRAGANVLTFGAGSRLTVL.

With respect to this clone: Other DNA sequences in this sample translate to the same CDR3. V gene TRBV5-1 combines with J gene TRBJ1-1; 8 positions match TRBD1. Per the germline V gene, CDR1 is SGHRS and CDR2 is YFSETQ. V lost 1 base to trimming and J lost 1 base; unmatched junction nucleotides: 0. The CDR3 is 14 amino acids. This CDR3 reads CASSLQGANTEAFF. The CDR3 DNA follows: TGCGCCAGCAGCTTGCAGGGGGCGAACACTGAAGCTTTCTTT.

The rearrangement joins TRBV7-2 to TRBJ2-4; TRBD1 matches at 8 bases. The germline gives CDR1 SGHTA, CDR2 FQGNSA. CDR3 length: 14 residues. V lost 5 bases and J lost 6; bases outside the gene matches: 6. The CDR3 loop is CASSPDRGRNIQYF. The CDR3 DNA reads TGTGCCAGCAGCCCAGACAGGGGCAGAAACATTCAGTACTTC.

V and J are TRBV19 and TRBJ1-3, with D unresolved. The CDR3 runs 15 residues. The V and J ends lost 6 bases and 0 bases respectively, with 12 bases between them. Germline lookup yields CDR1 LNHDA and CDR2 SQIVND (reference sequence). This chain's CDR3 is CASRTPGVSGNTIYF. The CDR3 nucleotides read TGTGCCAGTAGGACTCCCGGGGTCTCTGGAAACACCATATATTTT.

The DNA for the CDR3 is TGCGCCAGCAGCGCGGGACAGGGGGCGGCTGGGGCCAACGTCCTGACTTTC. The encoded protein is CASSAGQGAAGANVLTF. The V call is TRBV5-1, the J call TRBJ2-6, with TRBD1 matching 12 bases. CDR1 and CDR2 from the germline V gene are SGHRS and YFSETQ. The CDR3 covers 17 residues. The V and J ends lost 4 bases and 2 bases, in that order; junction bases with no gene match: 4.

V gene TRBV7-9 combines with J gene TRBJ2-3, with D unresolved. V lost 1 base, J lost 0 bases, and 5 bases lay in between. CDR3 length: 14 amino acids. Germline loops: CDR1 SEHNR, CDR2 FQNEAQ (reference sequence). CDR3 region: CASSLGVSTDTQYF. The CDR3, as DNA: TGTGCCAGCAGCTTAGGCGTGAGCACAGATACGCAGTATTTT.

This clone was seen once. The chain has TRBV19 and TRBJ1-2; 7 nucleotides line up with TRBD1. V shed 4 bases, J shed 1 base, and the junction held 9 bases outside the gene matches. Germline values: CDR1 LNHDA, CDR2 SQIVND (reference sequence). The CDR3 covers 16 residues. CDR3 in amino acids: CASSKSRDRVNYGYTF. CDR3 coding DNA: TGTGCCAGTAGTAAGAGCCGGGACAGAGTTAACTATGGCTACACCTTC.

V and J are TRBV14 and TRBJ1-1, with D uncertain. Deletions cut 3 bases from V and 0 bases from J, with 11 bases between. Germline V gene lookup returns CDR1 SGHDN and CDR2 FVKESK. The CDR3 is 15 amino acids. CDR3 residues: CASSQRTRVNTEAFF. DNA for the CDR3: TGTGCCAGCAGCCAGAGGACCCGAGTGAACACTGAAGCTTTCTTT.

The genes are TRBV19 and TRBJ2-7, with 9 bases aligning to TRBD2. Trimming removed 3 bases from V and 1 base from J; junction bases left unmatched: 4. Germline V gene data show CDR1 as LNHDA and CDR2 as SQIVND (reference sequence). The CDR3 runs 15 residues. The CDR3 protein is CASSIRLAGSYEQYF. The CDR3 DNA sequence: TGTGCCAGTAGTATCCGGCTAGCGGGGTCCTACGAGCAGTACTTC.

V and J are TRBV18 and TRBJ1-1; 7 positions match TRBD1. From germline, CDR1 is KGHSH and CDR2 LQKENI. The J segment lost 0 bases and the V segment lost 2 bases, leaving 6 bases of the junction unmatched. This CDR3 contains 16 residues. In DNA, the CDR3 is TGTGCCAGCTCACCAACCCTGACAGGGATGAACACTGAAGCTTTCTTT. Translating it yields CASSPTLTGMNTEAFF.

The rearrangement links TRBV5-5 to TRBJ1-1; 8 positions agree with TRBD1. With V trimmed by 4 bases and J by 1 base, 9 bases remained unmatched. The CDR3 has 16 residues. In germline, CDR1 is SGHKS, CDR2 YYEKEE (reference sequence). The DNA for the CDR3 is TGTGCCAGCAGCAGTATACAGGGGGAGGGGAACACTGAAGCTTTCTTT. This encodes CASSSIQGEGNTEAFF. The full variable domain, its missing parts supplied by reference TRBV5-5 and TRBJ1-1, is DAGVTQSPTHLIKTRGQQVTLRCSPISGHKSVSWYQQVLGQGPQFIFQYYEKEERGRGNFPDRFSARQFPNYSSELNVNALLLGDSALYLCASSSIQGEGNTEAFFGQGTRLTVV.

This clone was recorded a few times. The chain recombines TRBV29-1 with TRBJ2-5; the match to TRBD2 covers 8 bases. V shed 6 bases, J shed 1 base, and the junction held 13 bases outside the gene matches. Germline CDR1 is SQVTM and CDR2 is ANQGSEA. The CDR3 runs to 16 residues. The DNA of the CDR3 is TGCAGCGTGACTGGGACTAGGGTCCCCCTCCAAGAGACCCAGTACTTC. This encodes CSVTGTRVPLQETQYF. Together with reference TRBV29-1 and TRBJ2-5, the CDR3 gives the full variable domain: SAVISQKPSRDICQRGTSLTIQCQVDSQVTMMFWYRQQPGQSLTLIATANQGSEATYESGFVIDKFPISRPNLTFSTLTVSNMSPEDSSIYLCSVTGTRVPLQETQYFGPGTRLLVL.

The J gene is TRBJ1-2, the V gene TRBV6-1; D not certain. The CDR3 has 13 residues. Per germline, CDR1 MNHNS and CDR2 SASEGT. V gave up 6 bases and J gave up 4 bases, with 12 bases separating them. The CDR3 coding sequence is TGTGCCAGCAGACCCGAGGCAGTCTATGGCTACACCTTC. Its protein is CASRPEAVYGYTF.

This chain uses TRBV7-9 with TRBJ2-1; TRBD2 matches 7 bases. Germline CDR1 reads SEHNR; CDR2 reads FQNEAQ (reference sequence). Trimming at V came to 5 bases and at J to 8 bases, leaving 9 bases not matched to a gene. The CDR3 has 14 amino acids. The CDR3 protein is CASSTILATDEQFF. The CDR3, as DNA: TGTGCCAGCAGCACTATACTAGCGACCGATGAGCAGTTCTTC.

CDR3 sequence: CASSLARLAGLTQYF. In DNA form, the CDR3 reads TGTGCCAGCAGTTTGGCCCGACTAGCGGGGTTGACCCAGTACTTC. The gene calls are TRBV28 and TRBJ2-5; 11 positions match TRBD2. V was clipped by 3 bases and J by 7 bases; unmatched bases: 7. CDR3 length equals 15 residues. Germline V gene sequence: CDR1 MDHEN, CDR2 SYDVKM.

The CDR3 DNA reads TGTGCCAGCAGTTTACGGGGCTTCCTCGGAAACACCATATATTTT. This gives the protein CASSLRGFLGNTIYF. This chain uses TRBV28 with TRBJ1-3, with D perhaps matching TRBD1 (5 bases). CDR3 length equals 15 residues. V dropped 2 bases and J dropped 4 bases, with 12 bases sitting between them. Per the germline V gene, CDR1 is MDHEN and CDR2 is SYDVKM.

The sample holds a few counts of this clone. This chain links TRBV6-5 with TRBJ2-1, with a weak D call TRBD2 (5 bases). Germline V gene data show CDR1 as MNHEY and CDR2 as SVGAGI. The CDR3 spans 15 residues. The V end lost 4 bases, the J end lost 2 bases, and 12 bases lay between the germline ends. This CDR3 is CASSSDYPPYNEQFF. Written as DNA, the CDR3 is TGTGCCAGCAGTTCCGACTACCCTCCCTACAATGAGCAGTTCTTC.

Turning to this clone: At the DNA level, this CDR3 is encoded by other sequences in the same sample as well. This chain connects TRBV6-6 to TRBJ1-2; D not resolved. This CDR3 comprises 16 residues. The ends were cut back, 2 bases at V and 4 bases at J, with 17 bases in the middle. The germline CDR1 and CDR2 sequences are MNHNY and SVGAGI (reference sequence). The CDR3 nucleotides are TGTGCCAGCAGTTACGGAGTTCACAGAGAAATCTATGGCTACACCTTC. Amino acid sequence: CASSYGVHREIYGYTF.